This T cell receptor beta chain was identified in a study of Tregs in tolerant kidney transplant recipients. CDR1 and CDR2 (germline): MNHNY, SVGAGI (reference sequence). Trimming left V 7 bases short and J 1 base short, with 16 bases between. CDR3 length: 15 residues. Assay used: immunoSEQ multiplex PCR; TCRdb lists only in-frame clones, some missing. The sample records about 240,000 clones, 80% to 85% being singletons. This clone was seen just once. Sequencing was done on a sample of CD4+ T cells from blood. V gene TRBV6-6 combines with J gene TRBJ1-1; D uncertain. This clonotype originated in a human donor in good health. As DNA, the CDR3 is TGTGCCAGCATTTTTTCCCCATTGGGGAACACTGAAGCTTTCTTT. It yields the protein CASIFSPLGNTEAFF.